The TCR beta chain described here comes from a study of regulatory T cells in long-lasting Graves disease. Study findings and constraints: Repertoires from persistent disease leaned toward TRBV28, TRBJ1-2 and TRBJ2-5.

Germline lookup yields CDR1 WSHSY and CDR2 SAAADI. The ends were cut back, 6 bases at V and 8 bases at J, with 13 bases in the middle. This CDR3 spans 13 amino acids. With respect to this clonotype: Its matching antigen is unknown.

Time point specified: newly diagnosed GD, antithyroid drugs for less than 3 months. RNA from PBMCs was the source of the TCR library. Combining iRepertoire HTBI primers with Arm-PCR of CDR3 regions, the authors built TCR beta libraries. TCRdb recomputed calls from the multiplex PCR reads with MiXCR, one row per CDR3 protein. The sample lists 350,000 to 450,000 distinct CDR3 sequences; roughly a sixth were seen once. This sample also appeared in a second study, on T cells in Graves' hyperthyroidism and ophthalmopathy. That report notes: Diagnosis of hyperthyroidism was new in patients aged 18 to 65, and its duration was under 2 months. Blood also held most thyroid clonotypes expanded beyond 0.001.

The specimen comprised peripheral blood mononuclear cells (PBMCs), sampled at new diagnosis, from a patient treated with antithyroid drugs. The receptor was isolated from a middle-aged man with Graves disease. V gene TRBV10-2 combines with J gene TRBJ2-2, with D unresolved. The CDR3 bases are TGCGCCAGCAGGGGATCTTCCGTGGGGGAGCTGTTTTTT. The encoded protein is CASRGSSVGELFF.